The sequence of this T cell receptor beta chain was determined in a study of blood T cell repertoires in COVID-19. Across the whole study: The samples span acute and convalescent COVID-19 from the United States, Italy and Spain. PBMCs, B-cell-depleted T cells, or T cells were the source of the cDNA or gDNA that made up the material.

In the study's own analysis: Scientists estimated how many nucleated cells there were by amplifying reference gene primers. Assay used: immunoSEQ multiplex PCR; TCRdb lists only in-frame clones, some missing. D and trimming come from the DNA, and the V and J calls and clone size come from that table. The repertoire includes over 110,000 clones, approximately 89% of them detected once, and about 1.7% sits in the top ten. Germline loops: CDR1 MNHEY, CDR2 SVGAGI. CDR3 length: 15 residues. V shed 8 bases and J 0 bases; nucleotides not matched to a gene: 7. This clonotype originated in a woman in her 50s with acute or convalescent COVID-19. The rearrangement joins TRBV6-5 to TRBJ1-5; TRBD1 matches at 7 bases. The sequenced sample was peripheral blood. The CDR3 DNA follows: TGTGCCAGCGGGGGACAGACCTTTAGCAATCAGCCCCAGCATTTT. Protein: CASGGQTFSNQPQHF.